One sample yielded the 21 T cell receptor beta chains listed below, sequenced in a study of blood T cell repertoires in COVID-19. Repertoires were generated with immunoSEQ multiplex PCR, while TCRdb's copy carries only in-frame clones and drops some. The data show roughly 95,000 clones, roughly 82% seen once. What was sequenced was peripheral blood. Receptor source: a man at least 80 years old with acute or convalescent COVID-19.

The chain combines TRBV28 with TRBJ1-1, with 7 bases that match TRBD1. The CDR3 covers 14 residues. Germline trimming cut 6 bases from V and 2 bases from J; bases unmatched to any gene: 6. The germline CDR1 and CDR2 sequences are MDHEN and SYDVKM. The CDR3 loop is CASSRQGGNTEAFF. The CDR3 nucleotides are TGTGCCAGCAGCCGACAGGGTGGCAACACTGAAGCTTTCTTT.

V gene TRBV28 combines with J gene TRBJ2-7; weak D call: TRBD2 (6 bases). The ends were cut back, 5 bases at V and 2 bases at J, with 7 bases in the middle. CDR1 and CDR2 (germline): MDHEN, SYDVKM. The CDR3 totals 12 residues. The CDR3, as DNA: TGTGCCAGCAGTCGGGGGACCTACGAGCAGTACTTC. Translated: CASSRGTYEQYF.

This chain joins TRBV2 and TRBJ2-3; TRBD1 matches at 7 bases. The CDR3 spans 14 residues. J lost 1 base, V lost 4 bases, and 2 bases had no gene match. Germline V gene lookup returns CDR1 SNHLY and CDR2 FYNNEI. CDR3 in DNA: TGTGCCAGCAGTGTTAGGGGGCGCACAGATACGCAGTATTTT. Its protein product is CASSVRGRTDTQYF.

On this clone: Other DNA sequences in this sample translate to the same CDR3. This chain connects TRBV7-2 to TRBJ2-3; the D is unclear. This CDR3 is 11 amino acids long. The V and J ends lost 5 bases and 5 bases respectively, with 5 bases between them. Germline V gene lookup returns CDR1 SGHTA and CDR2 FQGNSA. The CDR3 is CASSLLDTQYF. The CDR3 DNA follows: TGTGCCAGCAGCCTTTTAGATACGCAGTATTTT.

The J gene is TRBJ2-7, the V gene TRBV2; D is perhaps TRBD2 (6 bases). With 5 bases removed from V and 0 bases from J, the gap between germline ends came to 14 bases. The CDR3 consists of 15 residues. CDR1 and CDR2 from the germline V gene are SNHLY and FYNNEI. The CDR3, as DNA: TGTGCCAGCAGTTTAAGGGACGGGAGCTCCTACGAGCAGTACTTC. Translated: CASSLRDGSSYEQYF. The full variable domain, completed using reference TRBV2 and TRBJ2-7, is EPEVTQTPSHQVTQMGQEVILRCVPISNHLYFYWYRQILGQKVEFLVSFYNNEISEKSEIFDDQFSVERPDGSNFTLKIRSTKLEDSAMYFCASSLRDGSSYEQYFGPGTRLTVT.

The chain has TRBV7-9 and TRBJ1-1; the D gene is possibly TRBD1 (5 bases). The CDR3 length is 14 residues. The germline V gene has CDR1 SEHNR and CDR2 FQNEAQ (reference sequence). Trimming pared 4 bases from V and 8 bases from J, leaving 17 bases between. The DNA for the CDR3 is TGTGCCAGCAGCTCCACCTTTGACAGTTCAGAAGCTTTCTTT. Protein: CASSSTFDSSEAFF. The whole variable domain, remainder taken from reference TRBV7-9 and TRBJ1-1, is DTGVSQNPRHKITKRGQNVTFRCDPISEHNRLYWYRQTLGQGPEFLTYFQNEAQLEKSRLLSDRFSAERPKGSFSTLEIQRTEQGDSAMYLCASSSTFDSSEAFFGQGTRLTVV.

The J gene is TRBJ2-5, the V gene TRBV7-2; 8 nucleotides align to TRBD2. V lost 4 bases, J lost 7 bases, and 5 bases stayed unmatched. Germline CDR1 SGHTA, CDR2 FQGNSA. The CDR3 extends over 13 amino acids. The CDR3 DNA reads TGTGCCAGCAGCTGGACTAGCTATGGGACCCAGTACTTC. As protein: CASSWTSYGTQYF.

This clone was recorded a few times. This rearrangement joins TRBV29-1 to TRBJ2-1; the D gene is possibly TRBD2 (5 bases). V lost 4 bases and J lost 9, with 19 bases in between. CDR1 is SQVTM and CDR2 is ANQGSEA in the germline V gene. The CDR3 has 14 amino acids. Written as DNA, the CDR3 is TGCAGCGTTGGCCCACCGGGAAAACGGGGTGAGCAGTTCTTC. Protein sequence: CSVGPPGKRGEQFF.

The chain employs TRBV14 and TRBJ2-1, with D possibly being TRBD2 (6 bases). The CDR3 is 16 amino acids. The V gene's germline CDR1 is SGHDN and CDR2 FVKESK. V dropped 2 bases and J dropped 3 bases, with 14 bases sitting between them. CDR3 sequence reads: CASSQLTGDRYNEQFF. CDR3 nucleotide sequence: TGTGCCAGCAGCCAACTCACGGGAGACCGCTACAATGAGCAGTTCTTC.

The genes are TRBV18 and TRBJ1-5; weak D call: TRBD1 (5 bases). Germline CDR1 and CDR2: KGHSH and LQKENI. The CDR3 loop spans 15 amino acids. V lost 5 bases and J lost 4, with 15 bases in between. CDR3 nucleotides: TGTGCCAGCTCATTAGGGACTGACTTTAATCAGCCCCAGCATTTT. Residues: CASSLGTDFNQPQHF.

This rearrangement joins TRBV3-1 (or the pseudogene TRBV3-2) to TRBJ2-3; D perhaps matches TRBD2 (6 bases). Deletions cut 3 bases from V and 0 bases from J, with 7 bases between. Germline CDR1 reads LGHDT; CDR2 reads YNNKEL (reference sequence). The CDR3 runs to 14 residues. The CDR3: CASSHGTSTDTQYF. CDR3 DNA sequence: TGTGCCAGCAGCCATGGGACTAGCACAGATACGCAGTATTTT.

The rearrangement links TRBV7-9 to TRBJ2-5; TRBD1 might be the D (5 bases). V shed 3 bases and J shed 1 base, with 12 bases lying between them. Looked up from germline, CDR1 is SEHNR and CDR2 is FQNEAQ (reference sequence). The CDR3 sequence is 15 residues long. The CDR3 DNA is TGTGCCAGCAGCTTGTCGACAGCGCGCCAAGAGACCCAGTACTTC. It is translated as CASSLSTARQETQYF.

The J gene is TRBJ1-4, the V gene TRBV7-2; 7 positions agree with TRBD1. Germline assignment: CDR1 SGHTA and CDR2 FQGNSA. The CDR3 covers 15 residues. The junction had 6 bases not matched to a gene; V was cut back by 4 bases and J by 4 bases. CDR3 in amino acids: CASSSQTGINEKLFF. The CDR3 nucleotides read TGTGCCAGCAGCTCGCAGACAGGGATTAATGAAAAACTGTTTTTT. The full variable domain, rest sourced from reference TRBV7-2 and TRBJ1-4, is GAGVSQSPSNKVTEKGKDVELRCDPISGHTALYWYRQSLGQGLEFLIYFQGNSAPDKSGLPSDRFSAERTGGSVSTLTIQRTQQEDSAVYLCASSSQTGINEKLFFGSGTQLSVL.

CDR3 residues: CASSLNRGGTEAFF. DNA for the CDR3: TGTGCCAGCAGTTTGAACAGGGGTGGCACTGAAGCTTTCTTT. The chain is built from TRBV27 and TRBJ1-1, with 7 bases identical to TRBD1. The CDR3 contains 14 residues. V gave up 3 bases and J gave up 4 bases; unmatched junction bases: 5. CDR1 and CDR2 from the germline V gene are MNHEY and SMNVEV (reference sequence).

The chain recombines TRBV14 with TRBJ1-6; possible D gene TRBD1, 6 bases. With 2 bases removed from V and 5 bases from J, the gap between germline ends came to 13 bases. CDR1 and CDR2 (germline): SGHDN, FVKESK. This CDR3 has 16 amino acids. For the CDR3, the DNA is TGTGCCAGCAGCCAAAGGGCAGGGGTCGATAATTCACCCCTCCACTTT. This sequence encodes CASSQRAGVDNSPLHF.

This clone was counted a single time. The DNA of the CDR3 is TGTGCCAGCAGCGTCCGGGACAGGGGGCGAAATTCACCCCTCCACTTT. Its translation is CASSVRDRGRNSPLHF. J is TRBJ1-6 and V is TRBV7-2; 12 bases align to TRBD1. Trimming removed 5 bases from V and 7 bases from J; junction bases left unmatched: 6. Germline CDR1 reads SGHTA; CDR2 reads FQGNSA. The CDR3 length is 16 residues.

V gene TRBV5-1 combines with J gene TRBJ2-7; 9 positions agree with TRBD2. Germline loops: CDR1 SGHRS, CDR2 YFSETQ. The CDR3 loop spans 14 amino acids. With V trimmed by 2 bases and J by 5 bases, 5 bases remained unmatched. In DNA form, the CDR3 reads TGCGCCAGCAGCTTTCGACAGCGGGGGGACGAGCAGTACTTC. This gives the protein CASSFRQRGDEQYF.

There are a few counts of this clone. In nucleotides, the CDR3 is TGTGCCAGCAGCTTACGGGGGGGAAGCACCGGGGAGCTGTTTTTT. This codes for CASSLRGGSTGELFF. The rearrangement joins TRBV7-6 to TRBJ2-2; TRBD2 agrees at 8 bases. The ends lost 2 bases at V and 4 bases at J; junction bases unmatched: 3. In germline, CDR1 is SGHVS, CDR2 FNYEAQ. CDR3 length: 15 amino acids.

CDR3 sequence reads: CASSPPNGRSYGYTF. CDR3 sequence (DNA): TGTGCCAGCTCACCACCGAACGGCAGGTCCTATGGCTACACCTTC. J is TRBJ1-2 and V is TRBV18; D is uncertain. V lost 0 bases to trimming and J lost 4 bases, with 12 bases between them. This CDR3 has 15 amino acids. Germline loops: CDR1 KGHSH, CDR2 LQKENI. The whole variable domain, remainder taken from reference TRBV18 and TRBJ1-2, is NAGVMQNPRHLVRRRGQEARLRCSPMKGHSHVYWYRQLPEEGLKFMVYLQKENIIDESGMPKERFSAEFPKEGPSILRIQQVVRGDSAAYFCASSPPNGRSYGYTFGSGTRLTVV.

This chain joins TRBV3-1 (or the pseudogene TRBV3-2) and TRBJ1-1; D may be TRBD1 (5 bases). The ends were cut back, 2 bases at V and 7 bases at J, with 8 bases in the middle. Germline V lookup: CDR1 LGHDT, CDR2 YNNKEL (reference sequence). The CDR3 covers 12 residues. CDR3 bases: TGTGCCAGCAGCCAAACAGGTGGTGAAGCTTTCTTT. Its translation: CASSQTGGEAFF.

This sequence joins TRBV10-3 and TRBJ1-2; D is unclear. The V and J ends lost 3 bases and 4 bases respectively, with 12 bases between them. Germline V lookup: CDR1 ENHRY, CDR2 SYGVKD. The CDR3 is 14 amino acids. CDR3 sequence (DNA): TGTGCCATCAGTGAAAAAGAGGGTGCCTATGGCTACACCTTC. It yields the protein CAISEKEGAYGYTF.